Listed below are T cell receptor beta chains from one sample, sequenced in a study of vaccination and CD4 T cells after COVID-19. TCRdb itself ran the PCR reads through MiXCR, one entry per CDR3 protein. The sample shows 8,400 or so distinct CDR3 sequences, 65% to 80% of them seen only once. No antigen has been identified for these receptors. Sequenced input: CD4+ T cells from blood, cultured in vitro. These receptor sequences come from a human donor who had recovered from COVID-19. CDR3s include the opening cysteine and the closing phenylalanine or tryptophan. A D gene is named only where the DNA matches it firmly. Some rows have no size entry. The others give once, few or many, or a class for an expanded clone.

>.|TRBJ1-1|.|TRBV5-1
TGCGCCAGCAGCTTAACCCTGGGGTCCACTGAAGCTTTCTTT
CASSLTLGSTEAFF
>TRBD1|TRBJ2-3|.|TRBV20-1
TGCAGTGCTTTTCCGGGACAGATCACAGATACGCAGTATTTT
CSAFPGQITDTQYF
>.|TRBJ2-7|.|TRBV7-8
TGTGCCAGCAGCCGCGAGCCAGCGGTCTACGAGCAGTACTTC
CASSREPAVYEQYF
>TRBD1|TRBJ1-2|few|TRBV6-1
TGTGCCAGCAGTGAAGCGTCAGGGGGCGCCGGCTATGGCTACACCTTC
CASSEASGGAGYGYTF
>TRBD1|TRBJ1-2|.|TRBV2
TGTGCCAGCTCTACCGGGACAGGCTATGGCTACACCTTC
CASSTGTGYGYTF
>TRBD1|TRBJ1-3|.|TRBV28
TGTGCCAGCAGTTTATCCGCAAACAGGGGAGGAAACACCATATATTTT
CASSLSANRGGNTIYF
>TRBD1|TRBJ2-3|.|TRBV7-2
TGTGCCAGCAGCTTAGCGGGACAGGGTTCAGATACGCAGTATTTT
CASSLAGQGSDTQYF
>.|TRBJ1-2|.|TRBV29-1
TGCAGCGTTGAAGGGGTCGACAGATTCGGCTACACCTTC
CSVEGVDRFGYTF
>.|TRBJ2-7|few|TRBV2
TGTGCCAGCAGTGAACAGGGGCGAGCCTACGAGCAGTACTTC
CASSEQGRAYEQYF
>.|TRBJ2-7|.|TRBV15
TGTGCCACCAGCAGAGATCGAGAGTACGAGCAGTACTTC
CATSRDREYEQYF
>.|TRBJ1-2|.|TRBV20-1
TGCAGTGCTAGTGTGACAGACTATGGCTACACCTTC
CSASVTDYGYTF
>.|TRBJ2-1|.|TRBV20-1
TGCAGTGCTAGATGGTGGCGGGTTTACAATGAGCAGTTCTTC
CSARWWRVYNEQFF
>.|TRBJ1-2|.|TRBV20-1
TGCAGCGCCAGTGGGGGGAGCTATGGCTACACCTTC
CSASGGSYGYTF
>.|TRBJ1-6|.|TRBV20-1
TGCAGTGCTAGAGATCCGGGGGGCTTTAATTCACCCCTCCACTTT
CSARDPGGFNSPLHF
>.|TRBJ1-6|.|TRBV6-1
TGTGCCAGCAGTCCATCGATATCTCGCTTTCGCTTT
CASSPSISRFRF
>TRBD1|TRBJ2-7|.|TRBV15
TGTGCCACCAGCAGAGGGGGACAGGGGGCAGGGGAGCAGTACTTC
CATSRGGQGAGEQYF
>.|TRBJ2-6|.|TRBV6-4
TGTGCCAGCAGTTCTGACTCTGGGGCCAACGTCCTGACTTTC
CASSSDSGANVLTF
>.|TRBJ1-1|.|TRBV5-4
TGTGCCAGCAGCTTGGCGGGGAACACTGAAGCTTTCTTT
CASSLAGNTEAFF
>.|TRBJ1-1|.|TRBV7-2
TGTGCCAGCAGCGAGCCCGTCGCAGAGCTCACTGAAGCTTTCTTT
CASSEPVAELTEAFF
>.|TRBJ1-1|few|TRBV6-2/TRBV6-3
TGTGCCAGCACTATCCGGGCCTCAGCCCAAGCTTTCTTT
CASTIRASAQAFF
>.|TRBJ1-5|.|TRBV6-1
TGTGCCAGCAGTGAACGGGGGGCTAGCAATCAGCCCCAGCATTTT
CASSERGASNQPQHF
>.|TRBJ2-3|once|TRBV7-2
TGTGCCAGCAGTTACCTGGGGGCGCCAGATACGCAGTATTTT
CASSYLGAPDTQYF
>.|TRBJ1-1|.|TRBV20-1
TGCAGTGCTAGAGATGGGGAAGGGATGGGTACTGAAGCTTTCTTT
CSARDGEGMGTEAFF
>.|TRBJ1-1|few|TRBV11-3
TGTGCCAGCAGCTTGACGGTGAACACTGAAGCTTTCTTT
CASSLTVNTEAFF
>TRBD1|TRBJ2-2|.|TRBV7-2
TGTGCCAGCAGCCTGATGGGACAGAGGAACACCGGGGAGCTGTTTTTT
CASSLMGQRNTGELFF
>.|TRBJ2-2|medium-sized|TRBV11-3
TGTGCCAGCAGCTTAGTATCGAACACCGGGGAGCTGTTTTTT
CASSLVSNTGELFF
>.|TRBJ1-1|.|TRBV20-1
TGCAGTGCTAGCGGGGTCGGAAGCGAAGCTTTCTTT
CSASGVGSEAFF
>.|TRBJ1-1|.|TRBV6-5
TGTGCCAGCAGTTATAGGGGAGAGACTGAAGCTTTCTTT
CASSYRGETEAFF
>TRBD1|TRBJ1-1|.|TRBV7-9
TGTGCCAGCAGCCGGGACAGGGACGCTGAAGCTTTCTTT
CASSRDRDAEAFF
>.|TRBJ2-1|.|TRBV7-9
TGTGCCAGCAGCGGACGGAACAATGAGCAGTTCTTC
CASSGRNNEQFF
>.|TRBJ1-1|.|TRBV11-3
TGTGCCAGCAGCCCCCGTTTGGGTGTGAACACTGAAGCTTTCTTT
CASSPRLGVNTEAFF
>.|TRBJ2-3|.|TRBV19
TGTGCCAGTAGTTCCCCGGGACTTACAGATACGCAGTATTTT
CASSSPGLTDTQYF
>.|TRBJ2-7|.|TRBV20-1
TGCAGTGCTAGAGATGACTCCTACGAGCAGTACTTC
CSARDDSYEQYF
>.|TRBJ1-1|few|TRBV20-1
TGCAGTGCTAGAAGGGGGGGCAAAACTAACACTGAAGCTTTCTTT
CSARRGGKTNTEAFF
>.|TRBJ1-2|.|TRBV11-2
TGTGCCAGCAGCTTAGCTCGGGCAGCCCCGGACTACACCTTC
CASSLARAAPDYTF
>.|TRBJ1-1|.|TRBV7-2
TGTGCCAGCAGCACCGGGAACATGAACACTGAAGCTTTCTTT
CASSTGNMNTEAFF
>.|TRBJ1-2|medium-sized|TRBV15
TGTGCCACCAGCAGAACGGTCGGGGACGGAGCTAACTATGGCTACACCTTC
CATSRTVGDGANYGYTF
>TRBD1|TRBJ1-1|.|TRBV20-1
TGCAGTGCTAGAGATCTCCAGGGGGCTAGTGAAGCTTTCTTT
CSARDLQGASEAFF
>.|TRBJ1-2|.|TRBV25-1
TGTGCCAGCAGTGATGGGGGGCGACCCTATGGCTACACCTTC
CASSDGGRPYGYTF
>.|TRBJ2-5|once|TRBV7-2
TGTGCCAGCAGCTTGGCAGAATGGGCCCAGTACTTC
CASSLAEWAQYF
>.|TRBJ1-2|once|TRBV4-1
TGCGCCAGCAGCCCCCGGGTCAGGTTGGAGTATGGCTACACCTTC
CASSPRVRLEYGYTF
>TRBD1|TRBJ1-2|.|TRBV7-2
TGTGCCAGCAGCAGACAGGGAGCCTATGGCTACACCTTC
CASSRQGAYGYTF
>.|TRBJ1-5|.|TRBV2
TGTGCCAGCCATATGGGCAGCCATAGCAATCAGCCCCAGCATTTT
CASHMGSHSNQPQHF
>TRBD2|TRBJ2-2|.|TRBV20-1
TGCAGTGCTAGAGTGGCGGGGGGGCAACAAAACACCGGGGAGCTGTTTTTT
CSARVAGGQQNTGELFF
>.|TRBJ2-2|once|TRBV28
TGTGCCAGCACCCCCTGGTCGACCGGGGAGCTGTTTTTT
CASTPWSTGELFF
>TRBD2|TRBJ2-1|.|TRBV27
TGTGCCAGCTTGGGGGGGAGGGATAATGAGCAGTTCTTC
CASLGGRDNEQFF
>.|TRBJ1-2|.|TRBV20-1
TGCAGTGCTAGATTAACAGGGCAAAATGGCTACACCTTC
CSARLTGQNGYTF
>.|TRBJ1-2|once|TRBV5-1
TGCGCCAGCAGCTTGGAGACAGCTCTTCTGGGCTACACCTTC
CASSLETALLGYTF
>.|TRBJ1-1|.|TRBV20-1
TGCAGTGCCCAGGCCCGGAACTACAACACTGAAGCTTTCTTT
CSAQARNYNTEAFF
>.|TRBJ2-3|.|TRBV30
TGTGCCTGGGGATTCCAAACCACAGATACGCAGTATTTT
CAWGFQTTDTQYF
>.|TRBJ2-3|once|TRBV11-3
TGTGCCAGCAGCCACTTTATCACAGATACGCAGTATTTT
CASSHFITDTQYF
>.|TRBJ2-1|.|TRBV24-1
TGTGCCACCAGTGGGGGGCGGGAAGGGGCCTACAATGAGCAGTTCTTC
CATSGGREGAYNEQFF
>TRBD1|TRBJ2-5|.|TRBV6-1
TGTGCCAGCAGCCAAGGGACAGGGATGAAGACCCAGTACTTC
CASSQGTGMKTQYF
>.|TRBJ1-2|.|TRBV11-2
TGTGCCAGCAGCCCATCGGCCAGTTACAACTATGGCTACACCTTC
CASSPSASYNYGYTF
>.|TRBJ1-5|.|TRBV10-3
TGTGCCATCAGTGATTCGATCAGTGGATTCCAGCATTTT
CAISDSISGFQHF
>TRBD1|TRBJ1-4|.|TRBV19
TGTGCCAGTAGTACCCCGGACAGGCGTAAACTGTTTTTT
CASSTPDRRKLFF
>.|TRBJ1-2|.|TRBV25-1
TGTGCCAGCAATCCCAGGGGAGGGAACTATGGCTACACCTTC
CASNPRGGNYGYTF
>.|TRBJ2-7|.|TRBV20-1
TGCAGTGCTAGAGGTCCCGGGACGTCCCCCTACGAGCAGTACTTC
CSARGPGTSPYEQYF
>TRBD2|TRBJ2-1|.|TRBV5-1
TGCGCCAGCAGCTTGGCCAGCGGGAGTCGGGGGCAGTTCTTC
CASSLASGSRGQFF